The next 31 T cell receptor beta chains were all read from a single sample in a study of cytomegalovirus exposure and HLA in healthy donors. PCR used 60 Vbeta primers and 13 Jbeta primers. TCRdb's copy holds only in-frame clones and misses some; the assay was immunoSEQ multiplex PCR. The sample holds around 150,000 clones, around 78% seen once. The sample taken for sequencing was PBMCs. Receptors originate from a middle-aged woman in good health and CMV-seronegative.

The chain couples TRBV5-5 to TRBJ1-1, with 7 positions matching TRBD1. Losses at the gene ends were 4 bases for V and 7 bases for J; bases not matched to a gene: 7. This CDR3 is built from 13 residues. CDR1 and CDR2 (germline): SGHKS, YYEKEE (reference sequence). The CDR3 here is CASSPQWDSEAFF. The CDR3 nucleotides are TGTGCCAGCAGCCCGCAGTGGGACAGTGAAGCTTTCTTT.

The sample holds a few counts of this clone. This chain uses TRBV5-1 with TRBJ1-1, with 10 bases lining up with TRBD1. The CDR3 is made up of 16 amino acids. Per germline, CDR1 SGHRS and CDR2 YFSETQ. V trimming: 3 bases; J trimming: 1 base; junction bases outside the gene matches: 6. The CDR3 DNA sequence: TGCGCCAGCAGCTCACGACAGGGGGCCACGAACACTGAAGCTTTCTTT. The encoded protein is CASSSRQGATNTEAFF.

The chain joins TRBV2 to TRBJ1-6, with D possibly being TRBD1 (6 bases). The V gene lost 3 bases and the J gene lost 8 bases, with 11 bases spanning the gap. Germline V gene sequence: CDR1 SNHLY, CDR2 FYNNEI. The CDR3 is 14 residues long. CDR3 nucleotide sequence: TGTGCCAGCAGTGATCTGGGGGCGCATTCACCCCTCCACTTT. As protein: CASSDLGAHSPLHF.

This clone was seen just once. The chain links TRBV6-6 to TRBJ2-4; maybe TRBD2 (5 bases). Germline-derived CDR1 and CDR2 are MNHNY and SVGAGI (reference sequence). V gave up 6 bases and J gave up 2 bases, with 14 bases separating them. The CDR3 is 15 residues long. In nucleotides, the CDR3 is TGTGCCAGCAGCTTCAGCGGAGGCCCCAAAAACATTCAGTACTTC. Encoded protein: CASSFSGGPKNIQYF.

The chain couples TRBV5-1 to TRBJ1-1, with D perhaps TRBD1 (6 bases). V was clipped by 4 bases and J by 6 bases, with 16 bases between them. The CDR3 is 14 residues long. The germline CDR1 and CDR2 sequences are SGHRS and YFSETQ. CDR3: CASSPEGGVAEAFF. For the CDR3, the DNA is TGCGCCAGCAGCCCCGAAGGGGGTGTCGCTGAAGCTTTCTTT.

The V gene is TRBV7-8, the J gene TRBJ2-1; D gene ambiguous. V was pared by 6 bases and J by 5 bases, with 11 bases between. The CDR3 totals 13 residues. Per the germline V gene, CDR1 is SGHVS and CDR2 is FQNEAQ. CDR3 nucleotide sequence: TGTGCCAGCAGGCCTACGTCCCACAATGAGCAGTTCTTC. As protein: CASRPTSHNEQFF.

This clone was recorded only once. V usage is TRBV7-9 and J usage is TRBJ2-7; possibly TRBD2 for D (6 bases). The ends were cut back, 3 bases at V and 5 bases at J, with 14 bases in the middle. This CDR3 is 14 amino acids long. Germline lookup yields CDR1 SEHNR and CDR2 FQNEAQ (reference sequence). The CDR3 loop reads CASSFERESHEQYF. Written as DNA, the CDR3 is TGTGCCAGCAGCTTTGAACGGGAGTCGCACGAGCAGTACTTC.

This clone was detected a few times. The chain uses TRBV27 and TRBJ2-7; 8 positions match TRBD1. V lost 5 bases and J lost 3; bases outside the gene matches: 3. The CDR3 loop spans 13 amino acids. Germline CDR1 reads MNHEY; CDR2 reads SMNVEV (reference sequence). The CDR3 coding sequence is TGTGCCAGCAGTATCGGACAGGGCTACGAGCAGTACTTC. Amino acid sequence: CASSIGQGYEQYF.

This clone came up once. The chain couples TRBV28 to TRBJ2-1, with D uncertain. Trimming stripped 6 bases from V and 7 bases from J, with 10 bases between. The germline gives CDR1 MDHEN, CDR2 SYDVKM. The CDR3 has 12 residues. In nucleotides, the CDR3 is TGTGCCAGCAGCCCCTTTAGTAATGAGCAGTTCTTC. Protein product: CASSPFSNEQFF. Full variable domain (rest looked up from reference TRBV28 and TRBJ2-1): DVKVTQSSRYLVKRTGEKVFLECVQDMDHENMFWYRQDPGLGLRLIYFSYDVKMKEKGDIPEGYSVSREKKERFSLILESASTNQTSMYLCASSPFSNEQFFGPGTRLTVL.

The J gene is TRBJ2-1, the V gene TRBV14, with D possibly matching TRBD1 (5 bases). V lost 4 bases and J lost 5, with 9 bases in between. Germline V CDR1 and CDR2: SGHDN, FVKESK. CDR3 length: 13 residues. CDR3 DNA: TGTGCCAGCAGCCGACAGTTAAACAATGAGCAGTTCTTC. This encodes CASSRQLNNEQFF.

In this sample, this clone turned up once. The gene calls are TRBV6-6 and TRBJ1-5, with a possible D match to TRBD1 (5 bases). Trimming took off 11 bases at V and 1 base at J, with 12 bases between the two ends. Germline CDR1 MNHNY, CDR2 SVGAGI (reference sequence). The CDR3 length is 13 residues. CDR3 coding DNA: TGTGCCGTGGCTGACAGAAGCAATCAGCCCCAGCATTTT. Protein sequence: CAVADRSNQPQHF.

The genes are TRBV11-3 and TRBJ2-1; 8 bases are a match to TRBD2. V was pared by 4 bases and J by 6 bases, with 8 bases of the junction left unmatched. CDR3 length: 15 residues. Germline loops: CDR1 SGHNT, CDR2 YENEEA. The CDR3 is CASSSGGTPRNEQFF. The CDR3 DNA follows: TGTGCCAGCAGCTCGGGGGGGACTCCCCGCAATGAGCAGTTCTTC.

CDR3 DNA: TGTGCCAGTAGTCTAAGGACAGGGAAGGCTGAAGCTTTCTTT. Translating gives CASSLRTGKAEAFF. This rearrangement joins TRBV19 to TRBJ1-1; 8 nucleotides line up with TRBD1. This CDR3 is built from 14 residues. J lost 6 bases, V lost 5 bases, and 8 bases had no gene match. Germline CDR1 is LNHDA and CDR2 is SQIVND (reference sequence).

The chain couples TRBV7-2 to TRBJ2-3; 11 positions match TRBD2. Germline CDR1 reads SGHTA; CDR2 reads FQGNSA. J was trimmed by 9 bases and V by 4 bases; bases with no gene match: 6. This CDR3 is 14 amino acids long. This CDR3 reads CASSSGLAEGTQYF. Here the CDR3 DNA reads TGTGCCAGCAGCTCGGGACTAGCGGAGGGGACGCAGTATTTT.

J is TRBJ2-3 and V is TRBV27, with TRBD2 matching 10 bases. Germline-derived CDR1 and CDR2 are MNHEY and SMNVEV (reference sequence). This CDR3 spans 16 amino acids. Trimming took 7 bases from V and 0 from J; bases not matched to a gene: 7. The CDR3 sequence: CASKRKREGSTDTQYF. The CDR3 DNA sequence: TGTGCCAGCAAAAGGAAGCGGGAGGGAAGCACAGATACGCAGTATTTT.

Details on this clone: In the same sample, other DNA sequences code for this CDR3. CDR3 region: CASSWGTSGEQFF. CDR3 nucleotides: TGTGCCAGCAGTTGGGGGACTAGCGGTGAGCAGTTCTTC. The rearrangement links TRBV28 to TRBJ2-1, with 11 bases fitting TRBD2. This CDR3 region has 13 residues. CDR1 is MDHEN, CDR2 SYDVKM, per germline. J lost 9 bases, V lost 4 bases, and 2 bases had no gene match.

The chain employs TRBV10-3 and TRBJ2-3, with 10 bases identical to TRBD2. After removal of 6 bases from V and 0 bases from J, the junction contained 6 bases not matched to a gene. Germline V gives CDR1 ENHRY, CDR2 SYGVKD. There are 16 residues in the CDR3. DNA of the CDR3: TGTGCCATCAGCCCGGGACTAGCGTTCAGCACAGATACGCAGTATTTT. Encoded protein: CAISPGLAFSTDTQYF.

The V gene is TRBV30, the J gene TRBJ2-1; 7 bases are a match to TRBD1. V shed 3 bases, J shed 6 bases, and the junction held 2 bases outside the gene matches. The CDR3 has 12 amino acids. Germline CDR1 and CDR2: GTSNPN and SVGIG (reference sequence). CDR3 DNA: TGTGCCTGGAGCCAGGGGGTCAATGAGCAGTTCTTC. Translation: CAWSQGVNEQFF.

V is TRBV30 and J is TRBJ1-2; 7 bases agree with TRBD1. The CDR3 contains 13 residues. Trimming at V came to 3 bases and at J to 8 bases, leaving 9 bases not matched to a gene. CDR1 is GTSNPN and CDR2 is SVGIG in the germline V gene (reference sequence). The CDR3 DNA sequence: TGTGCCTGGAGGAGCGACAGGGAGCGGGGCTACACCTTC. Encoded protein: CAWRSDRERGYTF.

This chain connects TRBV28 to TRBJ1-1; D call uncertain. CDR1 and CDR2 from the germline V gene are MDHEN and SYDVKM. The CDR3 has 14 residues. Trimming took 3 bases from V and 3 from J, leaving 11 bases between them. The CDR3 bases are TGTGCCAGCAGTTTCGGCGGTCCGGACACTGAAGCTTTCTTT. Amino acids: CASSFGGPDTEAFF.

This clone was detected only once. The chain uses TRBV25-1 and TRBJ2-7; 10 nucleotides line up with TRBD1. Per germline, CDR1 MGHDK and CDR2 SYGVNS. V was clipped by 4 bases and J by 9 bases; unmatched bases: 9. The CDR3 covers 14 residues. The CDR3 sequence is CASSAPGQGSRQYF. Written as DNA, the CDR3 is TGTGCCAGCAGTGCGCCGGGACAGGGGTCGCGGCAGTACTTC.

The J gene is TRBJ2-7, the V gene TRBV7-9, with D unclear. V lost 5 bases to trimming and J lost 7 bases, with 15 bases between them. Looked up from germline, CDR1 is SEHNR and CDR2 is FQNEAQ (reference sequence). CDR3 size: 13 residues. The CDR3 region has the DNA TGTGCCAGCAGCCCTACGGATCGACAAGAGCAGTACTTC. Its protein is CASSPTDRQEQYF.

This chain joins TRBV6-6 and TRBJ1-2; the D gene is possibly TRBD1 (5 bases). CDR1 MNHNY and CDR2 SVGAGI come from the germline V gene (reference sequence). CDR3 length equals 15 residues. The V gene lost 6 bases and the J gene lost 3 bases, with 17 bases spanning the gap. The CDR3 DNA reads TGTGCCAGCAGCCTCCAGGGTCGTGGTGACTATGGCTACACCTTC. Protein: CASSLQGRGDYGYTF.

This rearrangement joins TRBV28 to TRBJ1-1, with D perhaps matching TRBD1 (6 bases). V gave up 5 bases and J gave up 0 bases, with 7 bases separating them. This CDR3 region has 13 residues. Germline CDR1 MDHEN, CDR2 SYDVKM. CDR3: CASSQGLNTEAFF. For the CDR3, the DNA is TGTGCCAGCAGTCAGGGGCTGAACACTGAAGCTTTCTTT. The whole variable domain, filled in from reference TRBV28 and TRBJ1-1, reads DVKVTQSSRYLVKRTGEKVFLECVQDMDHENMFWYRQDPGLGLRLIYFSYDVKMKEKGDIPEGYSVSREKKERFSLILESASTNQTSMYLCASSQGLNTEAFFGQGTRLTVV.

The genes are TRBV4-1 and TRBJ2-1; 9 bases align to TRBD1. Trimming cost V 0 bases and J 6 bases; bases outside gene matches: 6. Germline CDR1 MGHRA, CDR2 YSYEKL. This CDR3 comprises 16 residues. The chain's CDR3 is CASSQDRGQGPNEQFF. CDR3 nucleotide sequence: TGCGCCAGCAGCCAAGATAGGGGACAGGGTCCCAATGAGCAGTTCTTC.

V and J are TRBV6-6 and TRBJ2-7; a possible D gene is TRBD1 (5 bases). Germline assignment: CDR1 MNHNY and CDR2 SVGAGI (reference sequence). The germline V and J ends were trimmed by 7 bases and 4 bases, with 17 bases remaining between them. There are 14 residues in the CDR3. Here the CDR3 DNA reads TGTGCCAGCACTTCCGAAGGGGCAGGGTACGAGCAGTACTTC. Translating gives CASTSEGAGYEQYF.

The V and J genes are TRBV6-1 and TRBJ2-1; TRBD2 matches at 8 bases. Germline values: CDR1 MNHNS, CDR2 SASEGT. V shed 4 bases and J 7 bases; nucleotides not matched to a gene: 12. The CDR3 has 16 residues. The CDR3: CASSAGRGGKRNEQFF. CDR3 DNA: TGTGCCAGCAGTGCCGGGAGGGGCGGGAAACGGAATGAGCAGTTCTTC.

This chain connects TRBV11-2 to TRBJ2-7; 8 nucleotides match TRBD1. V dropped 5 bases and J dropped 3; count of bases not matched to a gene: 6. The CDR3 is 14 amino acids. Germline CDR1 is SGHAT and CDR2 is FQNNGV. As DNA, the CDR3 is TGTGCCAGCAGCCCCGGGACAGGAGGCTACGAGCAGTACTTC. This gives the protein CASSPGTGGYEQYF.

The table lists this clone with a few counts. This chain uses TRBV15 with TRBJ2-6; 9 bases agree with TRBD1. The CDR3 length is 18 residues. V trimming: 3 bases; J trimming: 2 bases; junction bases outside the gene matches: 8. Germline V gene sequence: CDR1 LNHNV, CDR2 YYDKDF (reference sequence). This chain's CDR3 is CATSSSGTGYTGANVLTF. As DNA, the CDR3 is TGTGCCACCAGCAGTTCCGGGACAGGGTATACTGGGGCCAACGTCCTGACTTTC.

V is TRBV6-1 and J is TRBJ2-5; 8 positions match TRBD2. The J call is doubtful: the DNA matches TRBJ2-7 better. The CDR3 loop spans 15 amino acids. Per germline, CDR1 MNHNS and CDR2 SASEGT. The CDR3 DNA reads TGTGCCAGCAGTAAGGGTAGCGGGACCACCTACGAGCAGTACTTC. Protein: CASSKGSGTTYEQYF.

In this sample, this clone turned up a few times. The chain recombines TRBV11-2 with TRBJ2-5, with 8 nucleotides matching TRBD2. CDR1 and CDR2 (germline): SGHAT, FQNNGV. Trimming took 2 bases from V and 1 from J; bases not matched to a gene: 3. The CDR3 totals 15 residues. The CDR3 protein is CASSLNGGVQETQYF. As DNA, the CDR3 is TGTGCCAGCAGCTTAAACGGGGGGGTCCAAGAGACCCAGTACTTC.